This section outlines one TCR beta chain sequence together with its context. The antigen remains unidentified. Germline V gene sequence: CDR1 SGHNT, CDR2 YYREEE (reference sequence). The CDR3 extends over 16 amino acids. The V gene end was trimmed by 4 bases and the J gene end by 4 bases; junction bases not matched to a gene: 8. The record originates from a study of T cell repertoires in cytomegalovirus infection. Overall study: Recently described HLA-C-restricted plus well-studied HLA-B-restricted CMV epitopes were used. Evidence of both CMV infection and a matching HLA type came from public TCR beta signatures. Study-wide findings and caveats: HLA-C-restricted, CMV-specific TCR beta clonotypes were dominant ex vivo.

MiXCR was run by TCRdb on the reads, yielding one entry per CDR3 protein. The table includes hundreds of thousands of distinct CDR3 sequences, roughly a third detected once. The TCR comes from a human donor in good health (CMV status not recorded). Some clones in this sample may be carry-over from other donors' samples. The V gene is TRBV5-4, the J gene TRBJ2-5; TRBD2 aligns across 12 bases. Sequencing was performed on cultured PBMCs, taken from culture after CMV antigen stimulation. Here the CDR3 reads CASSASSGRASETQYF. Written as DNA, the CDR3 is TGTGCCAGCAGCGCCTCTAGCGGGAGGGCCTCAGAGACCCAGTACTTC.